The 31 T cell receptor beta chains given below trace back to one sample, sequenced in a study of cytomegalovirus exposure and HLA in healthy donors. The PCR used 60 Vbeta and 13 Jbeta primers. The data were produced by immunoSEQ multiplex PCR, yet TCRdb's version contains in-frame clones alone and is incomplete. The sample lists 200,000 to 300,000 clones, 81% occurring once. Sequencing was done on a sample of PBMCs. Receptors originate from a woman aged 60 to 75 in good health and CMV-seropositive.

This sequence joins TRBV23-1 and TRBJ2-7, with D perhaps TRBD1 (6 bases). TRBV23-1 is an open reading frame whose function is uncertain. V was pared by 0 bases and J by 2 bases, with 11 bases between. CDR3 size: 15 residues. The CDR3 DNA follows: TGCGCCAGCAGTCAATCCTCTAGACAGGCCTACGAGCAGTACTTC. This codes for CASSQSSRQAYEQYF.

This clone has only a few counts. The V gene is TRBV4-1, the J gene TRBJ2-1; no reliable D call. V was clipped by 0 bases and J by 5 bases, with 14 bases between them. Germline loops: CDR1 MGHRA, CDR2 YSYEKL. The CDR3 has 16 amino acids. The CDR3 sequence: CASSQEGYLLDNEQFF. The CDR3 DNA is TGCGCCAGCAGCCAAGAGGGCTACCTTCTTGACAATGAGCAGTTCTTC.

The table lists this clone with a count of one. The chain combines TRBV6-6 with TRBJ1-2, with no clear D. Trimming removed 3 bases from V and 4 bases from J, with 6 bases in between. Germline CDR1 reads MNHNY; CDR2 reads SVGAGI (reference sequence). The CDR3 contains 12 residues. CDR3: CASSYRVYGYTF. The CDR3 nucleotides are TGTGCCAGCAGTTATCGAGTCTATGGCTACACCTTC.

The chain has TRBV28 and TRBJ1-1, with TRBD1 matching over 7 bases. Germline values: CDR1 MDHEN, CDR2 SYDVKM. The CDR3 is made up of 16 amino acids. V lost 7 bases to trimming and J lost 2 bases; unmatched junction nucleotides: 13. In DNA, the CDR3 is TGTGCCAGCATCCCCTCCCCCGGGACAGAAAACACTGAAGCTTTCTTT. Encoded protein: CASIPSPGTENTEAFF.

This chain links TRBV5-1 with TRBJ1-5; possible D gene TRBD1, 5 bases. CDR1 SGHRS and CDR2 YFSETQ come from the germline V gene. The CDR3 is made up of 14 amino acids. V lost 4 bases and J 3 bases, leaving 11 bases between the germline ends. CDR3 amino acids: CASSPLGDNQPQHF. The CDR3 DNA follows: TGCGCCAGCAGCCCCCTAGGGGACAATCAGCCCCAGCATTTT.

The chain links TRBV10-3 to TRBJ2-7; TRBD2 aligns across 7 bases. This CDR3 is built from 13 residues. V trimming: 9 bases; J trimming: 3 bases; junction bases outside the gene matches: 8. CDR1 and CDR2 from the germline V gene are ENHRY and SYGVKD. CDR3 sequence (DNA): TGTGCCATAAAGCGGGACCAGCTCTACGAGCAGTACTTC. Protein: CAIKRDQLYEQYF.

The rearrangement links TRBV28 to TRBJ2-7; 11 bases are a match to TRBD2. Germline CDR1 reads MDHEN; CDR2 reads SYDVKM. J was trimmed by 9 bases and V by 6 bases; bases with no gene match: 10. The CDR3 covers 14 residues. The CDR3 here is CASRGQTSGTRQYF. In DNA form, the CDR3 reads TGTGCCAGCAGGGGTCAGACTAGCGGGACTAGGCAGTACTTC. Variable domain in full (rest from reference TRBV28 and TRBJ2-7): DVKVTQSSRYLVKRTGEKVFLECVQDMDHENMFWYRQDPGLGLRLIYFSYDVKMKEKGDIPEGYSVSREKKERFSLILESASTNQTSMYLCASRGQTSGTRQYFGPGTRLTVT.

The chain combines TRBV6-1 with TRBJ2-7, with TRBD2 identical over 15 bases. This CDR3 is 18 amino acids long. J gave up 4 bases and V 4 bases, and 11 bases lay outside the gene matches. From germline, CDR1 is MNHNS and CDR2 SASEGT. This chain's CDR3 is CASSGFPGTSGRRYEQYF. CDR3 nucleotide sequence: TGTGCCAGCAGTGGGTTCCCCGGGACTAGCGGGAGGAGGTACGAGCAGTACTTC.

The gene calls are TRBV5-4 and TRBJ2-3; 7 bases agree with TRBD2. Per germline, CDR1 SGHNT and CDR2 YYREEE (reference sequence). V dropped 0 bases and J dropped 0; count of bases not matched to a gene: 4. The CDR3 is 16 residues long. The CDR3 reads CASSLGAGKSTDTQYF. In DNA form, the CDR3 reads TGTGCCAGCAGCTTGGGAGCGGGGAAAAGCACAGATACGCAGTATTTT.

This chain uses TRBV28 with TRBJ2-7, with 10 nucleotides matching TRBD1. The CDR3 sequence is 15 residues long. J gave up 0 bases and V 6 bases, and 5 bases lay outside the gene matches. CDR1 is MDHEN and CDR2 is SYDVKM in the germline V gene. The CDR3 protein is CASRSGDRGSYEQYF. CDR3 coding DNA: TGTGCCAGCAGATCTGGGGACAGGGGCTCCTACGAGCAGTACTTC.

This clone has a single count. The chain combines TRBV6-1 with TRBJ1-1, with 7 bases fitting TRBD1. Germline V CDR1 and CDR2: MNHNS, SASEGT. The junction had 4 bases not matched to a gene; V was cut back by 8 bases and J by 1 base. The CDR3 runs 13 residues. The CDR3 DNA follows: TGTGCCAGCCAAGGGACAGCGAACACTGAAGCTTTCTTT. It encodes CASQGTANTEAFF.

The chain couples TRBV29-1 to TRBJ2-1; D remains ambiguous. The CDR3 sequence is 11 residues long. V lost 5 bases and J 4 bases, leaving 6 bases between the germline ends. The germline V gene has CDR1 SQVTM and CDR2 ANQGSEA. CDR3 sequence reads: CSVSSYNEQFF. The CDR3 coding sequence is TGCAGCGTTTCCAGTTACAATGAGCAGTTCTTC.

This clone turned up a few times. CDR3: CASSGGWGYGYTF. Written as DNA, the CDR3 is TGCGCCAGCAGCGGGGGATGGGGATATGGCTACACCTTC. J is TRBJ1-2 and V is TRBV10-2; possibly TRBD1 for D (5 bases). The germline CDR1 and CDR2 sequences are WSHSY and SAAADI. V was clipped by 6 bases and J by 5 bases, with 13 bases between them. This CDR3 comprises 13 residues.

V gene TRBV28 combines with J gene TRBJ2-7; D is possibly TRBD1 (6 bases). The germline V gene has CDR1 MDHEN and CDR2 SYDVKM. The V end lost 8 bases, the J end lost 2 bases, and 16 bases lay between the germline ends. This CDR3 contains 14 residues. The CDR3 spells CASGDTAGAYEQYF. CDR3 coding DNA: TGTGCCAGCGGCGACACGGCAGGGGCCTACGAGCAGTACTTC.

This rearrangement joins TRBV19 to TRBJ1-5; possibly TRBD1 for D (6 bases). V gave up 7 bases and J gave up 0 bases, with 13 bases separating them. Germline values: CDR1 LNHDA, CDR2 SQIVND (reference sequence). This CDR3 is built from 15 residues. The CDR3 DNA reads TGTGCCAGTATTCAAGGACAGCATAGCAATCAGCCCCAGCATTTT. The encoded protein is CASIQGQHSNQPQHF. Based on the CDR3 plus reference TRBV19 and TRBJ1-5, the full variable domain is DGGITQSPKYLFRKEGQNVTLSCEQNLNHDAMYWYRQDPGQGLRLIYYSQIVNDFQKGDIAEGYSVSREKKESFPLTVTSAQKNPTAFYLCASIQGQHSNQPQHFGDGTRLSIL.

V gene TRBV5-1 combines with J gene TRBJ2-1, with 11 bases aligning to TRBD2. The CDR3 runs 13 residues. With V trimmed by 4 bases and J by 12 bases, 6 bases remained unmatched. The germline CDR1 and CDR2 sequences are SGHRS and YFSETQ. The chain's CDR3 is CASSGGTSGGQFF. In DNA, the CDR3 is TGCGCCAGCAGCGGCGGGACTAGCGGAGGGCAGTTCTTC.

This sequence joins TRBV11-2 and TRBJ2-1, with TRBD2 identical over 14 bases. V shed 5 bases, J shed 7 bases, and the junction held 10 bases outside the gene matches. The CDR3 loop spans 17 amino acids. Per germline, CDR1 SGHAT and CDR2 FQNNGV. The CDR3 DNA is TGTGCCAGCAGCGTAACCCCCGGGACTAGCGGGAGTAATGAGCAGTTCTTC. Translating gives CASSVTPGTSGSNEQFF.

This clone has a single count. This CDR3 is CASIYDRGGTEAFF. The CDR3 coding sequence is TGTGCCAGCATATACGACAGGGGGGGCACTGAAGCTTTCTTT. The chain has TRBV6-5 and TRBJ1-1; 9 bases are shared with TRBD1. The CDR3 sequence is 14 residues long. V dropped 7 bases and J dropped 4; count of bases not matched to a gene: 7. Germline CDR1 is MNHEY and CDR2 is SVGAGI.

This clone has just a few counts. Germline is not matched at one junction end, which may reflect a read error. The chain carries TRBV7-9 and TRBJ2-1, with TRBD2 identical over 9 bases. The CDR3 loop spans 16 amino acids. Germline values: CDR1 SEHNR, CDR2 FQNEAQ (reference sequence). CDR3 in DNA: TGTTCCAGCAGCTTAGCTAGGCTAGCGGGATACAATGAGCAGTTCTTC. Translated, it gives CSSSLARLAGYNEQFF.

This CDR3 is CASSNPGLNEQFF. For the CDR3, the DNA is TGCGCCAGCAGCAACCCCGGACTAAATGAGCAGTTCTTC. The V gene is TRBV5-1, the J gene TRBJ2-1; TRBD2 might be the D (6 bases). Looked up from germline, CDR1 is SGHRS and CDR2 is YFSETQ. The CDR3 sequence is 13 residues long. Trimming took 4 bases from V and 7 from J, leaving 12 bases between them.

The CDR3 sequence is CATLGTGGFEQYF. In DNA form, the CDR3 reads TGTGCCACCCTAGGGACAGGGGGGTTTGAGCAGTACTTC. This chain joins TRBV15 and TRBJ2-7; TRBD1 matches 11 bases. The CDR3 spans 13 residues. V was pared by 8 bases and J by 7 bases, with 7 bases of the junction left unmatched. CDR1 and CDR2 (germline): LNHNV, YYDKDF (reference sequence).

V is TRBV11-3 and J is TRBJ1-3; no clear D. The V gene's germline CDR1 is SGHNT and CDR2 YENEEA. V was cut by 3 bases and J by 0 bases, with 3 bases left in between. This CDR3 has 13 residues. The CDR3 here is CASSLSSGNTIYF. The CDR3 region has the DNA TGTGCCAGCAGCTTGAGCTCTGGAAACACCATATATTTT.

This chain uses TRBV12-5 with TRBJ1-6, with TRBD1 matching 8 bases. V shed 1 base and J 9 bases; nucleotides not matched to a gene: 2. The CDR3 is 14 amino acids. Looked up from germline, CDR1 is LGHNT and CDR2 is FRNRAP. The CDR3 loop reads CASGLAGGVSPLHF. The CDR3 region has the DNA TGTGCTAGTGGTTTGGCAGGGGGCGTTTCACCCCTCCACTTT.

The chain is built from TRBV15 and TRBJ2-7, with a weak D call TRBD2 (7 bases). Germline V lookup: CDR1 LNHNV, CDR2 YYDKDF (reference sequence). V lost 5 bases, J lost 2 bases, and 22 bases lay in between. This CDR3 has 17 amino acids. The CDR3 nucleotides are TGTGCCACCAGCGTAAGGGGCCTGGGGGGGCCGACCTACGAGCAGTACTTC. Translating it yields CATSVRGLGGPTYEQYF.

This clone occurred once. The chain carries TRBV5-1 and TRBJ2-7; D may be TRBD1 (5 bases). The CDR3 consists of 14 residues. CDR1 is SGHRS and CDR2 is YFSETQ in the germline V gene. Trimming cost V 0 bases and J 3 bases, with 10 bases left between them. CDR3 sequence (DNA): TGCGCCAGCAGCTTGGTAGGGGTTTACTACGAGCAGTACTTC. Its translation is CASSLVGVYYEQYF.

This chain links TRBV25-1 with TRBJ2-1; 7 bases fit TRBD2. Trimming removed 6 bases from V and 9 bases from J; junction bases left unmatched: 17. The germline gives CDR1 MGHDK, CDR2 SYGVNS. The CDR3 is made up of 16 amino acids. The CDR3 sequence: CASSSLGREATSEQFF. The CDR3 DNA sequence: TGTGCCAGCAGCTCCCTGGGCCGGGAGGCCACCAGTGAGCAGTTCTTC.

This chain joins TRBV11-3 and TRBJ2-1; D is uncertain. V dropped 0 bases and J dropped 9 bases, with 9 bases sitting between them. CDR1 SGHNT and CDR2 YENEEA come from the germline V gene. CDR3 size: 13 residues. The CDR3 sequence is CASSLDFTGEQFF. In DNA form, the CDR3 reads TGTGCCAGCAGCTTAGATTTCACGGGTGAGCAGTTCTTC.

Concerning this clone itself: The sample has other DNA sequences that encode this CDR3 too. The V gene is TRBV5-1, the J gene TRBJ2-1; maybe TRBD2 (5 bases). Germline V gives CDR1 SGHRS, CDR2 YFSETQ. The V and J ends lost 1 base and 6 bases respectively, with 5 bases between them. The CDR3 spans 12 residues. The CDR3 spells CASSLSGNEQFF. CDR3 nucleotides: TGCGCCAGCAGCTTGAGCGGCAATGAGCAGTTCTTC.

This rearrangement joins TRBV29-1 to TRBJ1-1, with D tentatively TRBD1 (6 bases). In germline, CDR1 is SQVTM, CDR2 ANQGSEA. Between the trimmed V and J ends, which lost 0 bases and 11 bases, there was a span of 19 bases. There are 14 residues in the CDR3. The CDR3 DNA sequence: TGCAGCGTTGAAGATACAGGGAACGTGAACAGGGCTTTCTTT. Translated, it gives CSVEDTGNVNRAFF.

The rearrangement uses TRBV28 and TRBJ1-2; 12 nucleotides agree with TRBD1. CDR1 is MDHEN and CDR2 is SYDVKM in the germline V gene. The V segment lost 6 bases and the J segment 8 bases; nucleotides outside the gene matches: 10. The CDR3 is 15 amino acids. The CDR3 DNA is TGTGCCAGCAGCCCCCCCCGGGACAGGGGGCGAGGCTACACCTTC. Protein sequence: CASSPPRDRGRGYTF.

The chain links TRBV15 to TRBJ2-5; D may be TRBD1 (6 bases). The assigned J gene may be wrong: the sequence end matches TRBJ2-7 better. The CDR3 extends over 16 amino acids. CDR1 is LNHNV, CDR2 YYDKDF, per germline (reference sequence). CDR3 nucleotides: TGTGCCACCAGCAGAGATCTTTCAGGGGACCTCTACGAGCAGTACTTC. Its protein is CATSRDLSGDLYEQYF.